This record concerns one T cell receptor beta chain sequence. In the original processing: From reference gene primer amplification, estimates of nucleated cell counts were derived. TCRdb keeps only in-frame clones here, not all; method: immunoSEQ multiplex PCR. V, J and clone size derive from that table, while D and trimming were established from the DNA sequence. The sample holds some 220,000 clones, about nine tenths seen once. Between the trimmed V and J ends, which lost 3 bases and 7 bases, there was a span of 25 bases. This CDR3 region has 17 residues. Germline V gene data show CDR1 as SGDLS and CDR2 as YYNGEE. This sample stems from a study of blood T cell repertoires in COVID-19. Study as a whole: Acute and convalescent COVID-19 samples came from the United States, Italy and Spain. The cDNA or gDNA used as material had been derived from T cells, B-cell-depleted T cells, or PBMCs.

The sequenced material came from PBMCs or T cells enriched from blood (not recorded which). The gene calls are TRBV9 and TRBJ1-1; perhaps TRBD1 as D (6 bases). This TCR came from a woman in her thirties or forties with acute COVID-19. CDR3 protein: CASSDGTGLSAFLEAFF. The CDR3 bases are TGTGCCAGCAGCGATGGAACAGGGTTATCGGCATTTCTTGAAGCTTTCTTT.